These 6 T cell receptor beta chains were sequenced from one sample in a study of shared clonotypes between healthy human individuals. TCRdb's table, derived via immunoSEQ multiplex PCR, lists solely in-frame clones and lacks some. This table has over a million clones, 78% appearing once. Source material: memory CD4+ T cells from PBMCs. Subset in this sample: CD45RA-negative fraction. Receptor source: a man aged 18 to 29 in good health. Some clones in this sample may be carry-over from other donors' samples.

The V and J genes are TRBV28 and TRBJ1-5; D unresolved. Germline assignment: CDR1 MDHEN and CDR2 SYDVKM. V lost 5 bases and J lost 8, with 22 bases in between. The CDR3 length is 16 residues. The CDR3 sequence is CASSPLIGRAAKPQHF. The CDR3 region has the DNA TGTGCCAGCAGTCCCCTTATAGGACGGGCGGCAAAGCCCCAGCATTTT.

The chain carries TRBV11-1 and TRBJ2-7; 11 bases map to TRBD1. Germline V gene data show CDR1 as SGHAT and CDR2 as FQDESV (reference sequence). The V and J ends lost 5 bases and 6 bases, in that order; junction bases with no gene match: 6. This CDR3 contains 14 residues. CDR3 residues: CASSPGQGVSEQYF. CDR3 nucleotide sequence: TGTGCCAGCAGCCCGGGACAGGGGGTAAGCGAGCAGTACTTC.

V and J are TRBV6-5 and TRBJ1-1; D unclear. CDR1 MNHEY and CDR2 SVGAGI come from the germline V gene. V was pared by 6 bases and J by 1 base, with 9 bases between. The CDR3 has 13 amino acids. The CDR3 nucleotides read TGTGCCAGCAGCCGCGCCCCGAACACTGAAGCTTTCTTT. This gives the protein CASSRAPNTEAFF.

As for this clone: This CDR3 is also generated by other DNA sequences in the sample. The V call is TRBV25-1, the J call TRBJ2-6; tentatively, D is TRBD1 (6 bases). The CDR3 is 14 residues long. The germline V gene encodes CDR1 MGHDK and CDR2 SYGVNS. Trimming stripped 3 bases from V and 4 bases from J, with 7 bases between. The CDR3 reads CASSEGAGANVLTF. DNA for the CDR3: TGTGCCAGCAGTGAGGGGGCGGGGGCCAACGTCCTGACTTTC.

The DNA of the CDR3 is TGTGCCAGCAGCCAAGACCGGGGGAAGTTCTTC. It translates to CASSQDRGKFF. The J gene is TRBJ2-1, the V gene TRBV4-2, with TRBD2 as a possible D gene (6 bases). Trimming removed 0 bases at V and 14 bases at J, with 8 bases between. Germline lookup yields CDR1 LGHNA and CDR2 YNFKEQ. The CDR3 is 11 residues long.

In regard to this clone: Other nucleotide sequences in the sample specify the same CDR3. The chain uses TRBV18 and TRBJ2-7; 8 bases line up with TRBD2. J was trimmed by 4 bases and V by 6 bases; bases with no gene match: 8. Germline CDR1 reads KGHSH; CDR2 reads LQKENI. The CDR3 is 14 residues long. The CDR3 sequence is CASSPPGLGYEQYF. CDR3 nucleotide sequence: TGTGCCAGCTCTCCCCCGGGACTAGGGTACGAGCAGTACTTC.